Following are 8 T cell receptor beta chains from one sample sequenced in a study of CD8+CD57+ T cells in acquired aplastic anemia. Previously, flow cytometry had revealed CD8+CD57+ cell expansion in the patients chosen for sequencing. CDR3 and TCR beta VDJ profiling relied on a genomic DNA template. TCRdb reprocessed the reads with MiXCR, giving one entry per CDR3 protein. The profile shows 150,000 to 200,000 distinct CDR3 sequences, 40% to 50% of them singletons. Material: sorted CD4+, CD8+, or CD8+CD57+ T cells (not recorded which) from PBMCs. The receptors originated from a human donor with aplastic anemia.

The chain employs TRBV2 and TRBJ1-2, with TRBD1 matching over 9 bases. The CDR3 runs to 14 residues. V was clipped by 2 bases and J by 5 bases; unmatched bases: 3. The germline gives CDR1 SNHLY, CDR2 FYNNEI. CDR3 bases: TGTGCCAGCAGTGAATCGGGACAGGGATATGGCTACACCTTC. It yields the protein CASSESGQGYGYTF.

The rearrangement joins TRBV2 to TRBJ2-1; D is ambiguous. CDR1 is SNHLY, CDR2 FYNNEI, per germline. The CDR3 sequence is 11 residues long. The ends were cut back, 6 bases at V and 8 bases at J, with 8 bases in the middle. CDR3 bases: TGTGCCAGCAGCGAGGACCATGAGCAGTTCTTC. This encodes CASSEDHEQFF.

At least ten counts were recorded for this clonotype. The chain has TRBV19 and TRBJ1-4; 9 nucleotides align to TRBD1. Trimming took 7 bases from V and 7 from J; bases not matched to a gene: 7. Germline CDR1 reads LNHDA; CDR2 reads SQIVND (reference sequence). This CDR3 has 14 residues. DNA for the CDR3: TGTGCCAGTAAATCGGACAGGGGAAGTGAAAAACTGTTTTTT. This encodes CASKSDRGSEKLFF.

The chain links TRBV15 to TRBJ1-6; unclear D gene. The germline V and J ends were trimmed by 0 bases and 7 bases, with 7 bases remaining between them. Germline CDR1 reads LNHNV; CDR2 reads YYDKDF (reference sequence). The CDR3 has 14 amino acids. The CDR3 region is CATSREAENSPLHF. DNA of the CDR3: TGTGCCACCAGCAGAGAGGCAGAGAATTCACCCCTCCACTTT.

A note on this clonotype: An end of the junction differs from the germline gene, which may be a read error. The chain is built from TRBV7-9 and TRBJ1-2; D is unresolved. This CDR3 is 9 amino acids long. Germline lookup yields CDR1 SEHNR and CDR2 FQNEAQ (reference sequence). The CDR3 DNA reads TGCGCCAGCAGCTTCGCCTACACCTTC. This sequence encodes CASSFAYTF.

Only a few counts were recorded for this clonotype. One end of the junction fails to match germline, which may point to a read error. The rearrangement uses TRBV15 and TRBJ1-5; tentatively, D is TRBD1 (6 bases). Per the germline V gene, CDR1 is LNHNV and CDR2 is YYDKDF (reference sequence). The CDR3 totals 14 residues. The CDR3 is CATSRTGYEQPQHF. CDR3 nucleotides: TGTGCCACTAGCAGAACAGGGTATGAACAGCCCCAGCATTTT. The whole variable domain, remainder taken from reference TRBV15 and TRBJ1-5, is DAMVIQNPRYQVTQFGKPVTLSCSQTLNHNVMYWYQQKSSQAPKLLFHYYDKDFNNEADTPDNFQSRRPNTSFCFLDIRSPGLGDTAMYLCATSRTGYEQPQHFGDGTRLSIL.

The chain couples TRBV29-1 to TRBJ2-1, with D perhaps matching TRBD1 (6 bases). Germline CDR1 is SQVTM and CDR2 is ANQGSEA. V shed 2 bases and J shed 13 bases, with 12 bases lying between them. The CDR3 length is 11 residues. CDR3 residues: CSVEKGETQFF. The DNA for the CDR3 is TGCAGCGTTGAAAAGGGGGAGACCCAGTTCTTC.

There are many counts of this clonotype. The CDR3 DNA follows: TGTGCCATCAGGAGAGACGGCTACGAGCAGTACTTC. Translating it yields CAIRRDGYEQYF. The chain combines TRBV10-3 with TRBJ2-7; D gene unclear. The CDR3 is 12 residues long. Germline values: CDR1 ENHRY, CDR2 SYGVKD. V lost 6 bases to trimming and J lost 3 bases, with 9 bases between them.